This paragraph reports one T cell receptor (beta chain). The antigen remains undetermined. This entry is derived from a study of a mutant IDH1 vaccine in newly diagnosed glioma. On the study more broadly: Beginning 4-6 weeks after radiotherapy alone, or with temozolomide cycles, vaccination took place. Antecedent treatment encompassed radiotherapy, temozolomide, or their combination; the majority received both.

The CDR3 covers 17 residues. V was clipped by 1 base and J by 1 base; unmatched bases: 8. CDR1 is SGHDT, CDR2 YYEEEE, per germline. Noted time point: week 47, end of study. Each vaccine dose was 300 ug of mutant IDH1 20-mer peptide, with topical imiquimod. Study-wide results and limits: There were vaccine-induced immune responses in 85% to 95% of the patients. Seemingly, pseudoprogression had no relation to changes in the top peripheral T cell clonotypes.

The method was immunoSEQ multiplex PCR; TCRdb's version includes in-frame clones alone and lacks a portion of them. This table holds 30,000 to 40,000 clones, about nine tenths found once. The sequencing used PBMCs, collected from a glioma patient whose treatment included an IDH1 peptide vaccine. The receptor was derived from a woman in her forties with glioma. This chain links TRBV5-6 with TRBJ2-5; 9 bases align to TRBD2. CDR3 bases: TGTGCCAGCAGCTTGAGGTCTAGCGGGGCCCCCCAAGAGACCCAGTACTTC. Translated: CASSLRSSGAPQETQYF.